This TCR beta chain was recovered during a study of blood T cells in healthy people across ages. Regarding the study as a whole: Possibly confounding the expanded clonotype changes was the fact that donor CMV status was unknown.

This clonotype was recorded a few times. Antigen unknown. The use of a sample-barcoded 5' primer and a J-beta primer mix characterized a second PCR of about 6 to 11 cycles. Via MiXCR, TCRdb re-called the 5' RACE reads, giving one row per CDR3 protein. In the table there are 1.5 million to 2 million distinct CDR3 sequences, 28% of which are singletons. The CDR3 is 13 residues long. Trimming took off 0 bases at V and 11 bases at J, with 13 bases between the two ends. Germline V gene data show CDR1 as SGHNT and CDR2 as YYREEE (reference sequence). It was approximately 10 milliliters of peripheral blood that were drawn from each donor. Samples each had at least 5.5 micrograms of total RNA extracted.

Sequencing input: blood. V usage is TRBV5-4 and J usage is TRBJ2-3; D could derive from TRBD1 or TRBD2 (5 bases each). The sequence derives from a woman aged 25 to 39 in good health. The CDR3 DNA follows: TGTGCCAGCAGCTTGGGAGAGGGGATTTGGCAGTATTTT. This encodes CASSLGEGIWQYF. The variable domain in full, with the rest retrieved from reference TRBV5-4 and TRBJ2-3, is ETGVTQSPTHLIKTRGQQVTLRCSSQSGHNTVSWYQQALGQGPQFIFQYYREEENGRGNFPPRFSGLQFPNYSSELNVNALELDDSALYLCASSLGEGIWQYFGPGTRLTVL.